This T cell receptor (beta chain) is drawn from a study of T cell repertoires in cytomegalovirus infection. Across the whole study: Public signatures in TCR beta pointed to CMV infection and matching HLA type.

TCRdb fed the reads into MiXCR, producing one record per CDR3 protein. The data hold under 600,000 distinct CDR3 sequences, with more than 15% observed a single time. Looked up from germline, CDR1 is SGHDN and CDR2 is FVKESK. The CDR3 is 11 residues long. V shed 5 bases and J shed 12 bases, with 14 bases lying between them. In its sample, this clonotype was seen a few times. Input material: CD8+ T cells from PBMCs. This TCR was recovered from a human donor in good health (CMV status not recorded). Some clones in this sample may be carry-over from other donors' samples. This sequence joins TRBV14 and TRBJ2-7, with D possibly being TRBD1 (5 bases). In DNA form, the CDR3 reads TGTGCCAGCAGCGGGGCGGACATAAGGTACTTC. Amino acid sequence: CASSGADIRYF.